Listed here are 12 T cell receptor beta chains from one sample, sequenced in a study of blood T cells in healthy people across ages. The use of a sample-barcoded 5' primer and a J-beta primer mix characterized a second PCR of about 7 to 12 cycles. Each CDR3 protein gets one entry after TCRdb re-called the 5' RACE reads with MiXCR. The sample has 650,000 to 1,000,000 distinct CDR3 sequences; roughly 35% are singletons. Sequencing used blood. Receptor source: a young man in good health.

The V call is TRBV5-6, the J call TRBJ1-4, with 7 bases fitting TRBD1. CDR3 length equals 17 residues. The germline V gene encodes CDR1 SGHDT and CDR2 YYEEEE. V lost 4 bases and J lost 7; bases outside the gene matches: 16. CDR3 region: CASSPRTTGMESEKLFF. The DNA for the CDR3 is TGTGCCAGCAGCCCCCGAACGACAGGGATGGAAAGTGAAAAACTGTTTTTT.

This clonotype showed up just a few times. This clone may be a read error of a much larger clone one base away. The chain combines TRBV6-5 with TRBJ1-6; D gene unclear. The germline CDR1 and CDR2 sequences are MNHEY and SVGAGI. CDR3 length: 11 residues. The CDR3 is CTSSSNSPLHF. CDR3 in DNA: TGTACCAGCAGTAGCAATTCACCCCTCCACTTT.

CDR3 amino acids: CASSHPGLAYEQYF. The CDR3 DNA follows: TGCGCCAGCAGCCACCCGGGACTAGCGTACGAGCAGTACTTC. The chain couples TRBV4-1 to TRBJ2-5; 10 bases line up with TRBD2. Gene TRBJ2-7 matches the end of the DNA better, so the J call may be wrong. This CDR3 region has 14 residues. Germline CDR1 MGHRA, CDR2 YSYEKL.

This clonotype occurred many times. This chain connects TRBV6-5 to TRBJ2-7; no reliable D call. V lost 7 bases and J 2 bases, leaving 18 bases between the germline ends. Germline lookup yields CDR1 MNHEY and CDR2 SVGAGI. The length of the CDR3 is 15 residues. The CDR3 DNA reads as TGTGCCAGCAAAACACCGGGCCCCGGAGCCTACGAGCAGTACTTC. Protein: CASKTPGPGAYEQYF.

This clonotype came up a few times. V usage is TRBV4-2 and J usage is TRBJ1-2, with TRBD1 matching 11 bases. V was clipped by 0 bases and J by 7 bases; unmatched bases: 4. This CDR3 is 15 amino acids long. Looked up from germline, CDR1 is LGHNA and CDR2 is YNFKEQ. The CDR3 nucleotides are TGTGCCAGCAGCCAAGAGAGAGGGACAGGGGGTGGCTACACCTTC. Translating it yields CASSQERGTGGGYTF.

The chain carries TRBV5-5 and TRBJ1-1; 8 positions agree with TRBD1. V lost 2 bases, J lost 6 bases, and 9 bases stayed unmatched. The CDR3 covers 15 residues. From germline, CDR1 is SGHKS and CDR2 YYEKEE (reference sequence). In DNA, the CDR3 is TGTGCCAGCAGCTTCACCTCAGGGGGCGCCTCTGAAGCTTTCTTT. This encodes CASSFTSGGASEAFF. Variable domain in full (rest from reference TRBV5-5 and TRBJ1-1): DAGVTQSPTHLIKTRGQQVTLRCSPISGHKSVSWYQQVLGQGPQFIFQYYEKEERGRGNFPDRFSARQFPNYSSELNVNALLLGDSALYLCASSFTSGGASEAFFGQGTRLTVV.

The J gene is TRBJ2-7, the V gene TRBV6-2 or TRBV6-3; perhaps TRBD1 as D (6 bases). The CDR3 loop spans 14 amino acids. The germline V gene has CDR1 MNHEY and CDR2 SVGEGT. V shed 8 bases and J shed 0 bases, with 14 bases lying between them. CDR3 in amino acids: CASRQDRTSYEQYF. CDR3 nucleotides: TGTGCCAGCCGTCAAGACAGGACCTCCTACGAGCAGTACTTC.

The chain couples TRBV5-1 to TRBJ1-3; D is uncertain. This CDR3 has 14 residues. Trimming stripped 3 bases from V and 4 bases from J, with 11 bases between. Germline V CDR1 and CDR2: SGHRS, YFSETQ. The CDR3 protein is CASSYESGGNTIYF. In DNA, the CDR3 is TGCGCCAGCAGCTACGAAAGTGGGGGAAACACCATATATTTT. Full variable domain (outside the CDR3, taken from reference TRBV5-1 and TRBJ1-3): KAGVTQTPRYLIKTRGQQVTLSCSPISGHRSVSWYQQTPGQGLQFLFEYFSETQRNKGNFPGRFSGRQFSNSRSEMNVSTLELGDSALYLCASSYESGGNTIYFGEGSWLTVV.

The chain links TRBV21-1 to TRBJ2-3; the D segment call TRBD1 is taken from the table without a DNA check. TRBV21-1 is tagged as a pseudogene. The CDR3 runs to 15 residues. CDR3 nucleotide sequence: TGTGCCAGCGTCCCGGGACAGGGGGTTCTGTATACGCAGTATTTT. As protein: CASVPGQGVLYTQYF.

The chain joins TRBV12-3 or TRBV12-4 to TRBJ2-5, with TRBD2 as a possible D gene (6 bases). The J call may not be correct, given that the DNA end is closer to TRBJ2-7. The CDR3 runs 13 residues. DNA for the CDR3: TGTGCCAGCAGCCGTGGGACTTCCCACGAGCAGTACTTC. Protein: CASSRGTSHEQYF.

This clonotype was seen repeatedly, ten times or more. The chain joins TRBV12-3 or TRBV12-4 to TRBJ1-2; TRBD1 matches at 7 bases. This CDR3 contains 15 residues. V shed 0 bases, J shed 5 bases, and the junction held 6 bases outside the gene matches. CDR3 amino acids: CASSLAPGQIYGYTF. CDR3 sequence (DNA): TGTGCCAGCAGTTTAGCCCCGGGACAGATATATGGCTACACCTTC.

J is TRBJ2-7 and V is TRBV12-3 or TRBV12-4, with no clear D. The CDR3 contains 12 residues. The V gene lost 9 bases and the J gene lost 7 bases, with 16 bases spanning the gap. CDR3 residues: CARGPRPHEQYF. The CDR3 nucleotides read TGTGCCAGGGGCCCGCGCCCCCATGAGCAGTACTTC.